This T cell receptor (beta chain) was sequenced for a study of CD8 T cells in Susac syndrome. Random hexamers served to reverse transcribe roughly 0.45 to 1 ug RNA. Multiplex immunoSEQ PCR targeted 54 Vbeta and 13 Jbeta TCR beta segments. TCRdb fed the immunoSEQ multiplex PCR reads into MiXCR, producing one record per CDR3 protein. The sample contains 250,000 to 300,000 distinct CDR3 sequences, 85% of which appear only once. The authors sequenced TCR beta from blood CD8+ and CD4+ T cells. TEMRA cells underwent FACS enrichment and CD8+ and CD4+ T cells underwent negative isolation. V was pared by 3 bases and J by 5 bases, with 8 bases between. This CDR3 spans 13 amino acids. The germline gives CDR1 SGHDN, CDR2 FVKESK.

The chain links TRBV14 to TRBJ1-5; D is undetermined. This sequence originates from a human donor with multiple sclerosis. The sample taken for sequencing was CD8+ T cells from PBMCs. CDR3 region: CASSQGVYQPQHF. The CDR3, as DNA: TGTGCCAGCAGCCAGGGAGTGTATCAGCCCCAGCATTTT.